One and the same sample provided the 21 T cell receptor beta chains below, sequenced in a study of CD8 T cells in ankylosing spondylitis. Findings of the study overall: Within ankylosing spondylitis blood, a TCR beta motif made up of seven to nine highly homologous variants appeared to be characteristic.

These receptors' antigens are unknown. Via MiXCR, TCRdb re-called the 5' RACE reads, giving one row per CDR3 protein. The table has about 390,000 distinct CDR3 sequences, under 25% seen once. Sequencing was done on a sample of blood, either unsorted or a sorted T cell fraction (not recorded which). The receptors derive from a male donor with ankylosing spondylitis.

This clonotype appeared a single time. The CDR3 here is CASSLEASGLFSYEQYF. DNA of the CDR3: TGTGCCAGCAGCTTAGAGGCTAGCGGGTTGTTCTCCTACGAGCAGTACTTC. The V gene is TRBV11-2, the J gene TRBJ2-7; 8 bases are shared with TRBD2. The CDR3 loop spans 17 amino acids. V lost 0 bases, J lost 0 bases, and 7 bases stayed unmatched. Germline CDR1 is SGHAT and CDR2 is FQNNGV.

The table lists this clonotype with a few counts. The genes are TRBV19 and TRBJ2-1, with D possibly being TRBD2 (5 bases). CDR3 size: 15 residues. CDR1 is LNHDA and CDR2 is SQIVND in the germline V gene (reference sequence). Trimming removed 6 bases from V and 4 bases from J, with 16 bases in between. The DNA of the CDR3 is TGTGCCAGTAGCCAACCCCCAAGCGGTTACAATGAGCAGTTCTTC. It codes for CASSQPPSGYNEQFF.

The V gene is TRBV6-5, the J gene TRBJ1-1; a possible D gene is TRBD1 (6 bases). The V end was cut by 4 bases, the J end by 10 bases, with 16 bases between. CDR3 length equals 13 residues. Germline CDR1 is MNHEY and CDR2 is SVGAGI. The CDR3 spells CASSSTQGSGAFF. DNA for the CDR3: TGTGCCAGCAGTTCAACCCAGGGGTCTGGAGCTTTCTTT.

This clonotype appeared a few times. Here the CDR3 reads CASSVQGVNTEAFF. CDR3 coding DNA: TGTGCCAGCAGTGTACAGGGGGTGAACACTGAAGCTTTCTTT. This sequence joins TRBV2 and TRBJ1-1; 8 bases agree with TRBD1. Trimming at V came to 4 bases and at J to 0 bases, leaving 1 base not matched to a gene. The CDR3 runs 14 residues. The germline gives CDR1 SNHLY, CDR2 FYNNEI.

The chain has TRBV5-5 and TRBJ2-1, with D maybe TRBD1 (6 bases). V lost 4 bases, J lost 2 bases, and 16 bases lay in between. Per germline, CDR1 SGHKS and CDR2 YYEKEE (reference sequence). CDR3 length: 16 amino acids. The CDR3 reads CASSVMDSTPYNEQFF. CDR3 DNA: TGTGCCAGCAGCGTGATGGACAGCACCCCCTACAATGAGCAGTTCTTC.

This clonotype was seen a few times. The CDR3 protein is CAILPDQITGELFF. CDR3 sequence (DNA): TGTGCCATCTTACCTGACCAAATCACCGGGGAGCTGTTTTTT. The chain recombines TRBV10-3 with TRBJ2-2; D is unclear. The CDR3 loop spans 14 amino acids. Germline CDR1 and CDR2: ENHRY and SYGVKD. Trimming shortened V by 8 bases and J by 4 bases, and 14 bases separated the two germline ends.

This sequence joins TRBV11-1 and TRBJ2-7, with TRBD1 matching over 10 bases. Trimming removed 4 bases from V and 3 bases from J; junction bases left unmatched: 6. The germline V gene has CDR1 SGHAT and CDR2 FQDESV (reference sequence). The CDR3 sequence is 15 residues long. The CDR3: CASSSRDRGIYEQYF. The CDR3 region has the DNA TGTGCCAGCAGCTCCCGGGACAGGGGAATCTACGAGCAGTACTTC. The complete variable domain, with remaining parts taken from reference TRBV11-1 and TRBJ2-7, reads EAEVAQSPRYKITEKSQAVAFWCDPISGHATLYWYRQILGQGPELLVQFQDESVVDDSQLPKDRFSAERLKGVDSTLKIQPAELGDSAMYLCASSSRDRGIYEQYFGPGTRLTVT.

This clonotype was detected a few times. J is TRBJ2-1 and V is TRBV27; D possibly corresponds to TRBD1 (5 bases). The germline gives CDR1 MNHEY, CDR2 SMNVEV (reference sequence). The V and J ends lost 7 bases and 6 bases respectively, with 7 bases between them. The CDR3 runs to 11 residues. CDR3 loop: CASKGFNEQFF. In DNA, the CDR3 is TGTGCCAGCAAGGGGTTCAATGAGCAGTTCTTC.

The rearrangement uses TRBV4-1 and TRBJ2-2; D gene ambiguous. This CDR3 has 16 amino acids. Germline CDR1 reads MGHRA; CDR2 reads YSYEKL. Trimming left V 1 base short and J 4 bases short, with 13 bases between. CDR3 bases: TGCGCCAGCAGCCAAGTGAGAAGACTTGGCACCGGGGAGCTGTTTTTT. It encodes CASSQVRRLGTGELFF.

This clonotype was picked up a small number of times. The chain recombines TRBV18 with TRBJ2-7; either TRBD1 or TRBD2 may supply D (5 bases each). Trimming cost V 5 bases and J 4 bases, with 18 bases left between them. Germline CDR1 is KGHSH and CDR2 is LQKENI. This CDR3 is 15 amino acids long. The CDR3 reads CASSVRDRTSYEQYF. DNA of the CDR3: TGTGCCAGCTCAGTAAGGGACCGAACGAGTTACGAGCAGTACTTC.

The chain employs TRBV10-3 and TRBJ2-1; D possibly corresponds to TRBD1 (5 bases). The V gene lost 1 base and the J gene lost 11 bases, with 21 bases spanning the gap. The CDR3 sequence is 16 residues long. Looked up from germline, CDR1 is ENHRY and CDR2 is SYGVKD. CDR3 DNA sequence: TGTGCCATCAGTGAGTTAGGGCAGGGATTCTATTCCCAGCAGTTCTTC. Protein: CAISELGQGFYSQQFF.

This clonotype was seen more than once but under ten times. The CDR3 loop reads CASSLPGRTGDTQYF. CDR3 DNA: TGCGCCAGCAGCTTACCGGGCCGAACCGGGGATACGCAGTATTTT. J is TRBJ2-3 and V is TRBV5-1; D is uncertain. The CDR3 is 15 residues long. Trimming took 2 bases from V and 6 from J, leaving 16 bases between them. Germline loops: CDR1 SGHRS, CDR2 YFSETQ.

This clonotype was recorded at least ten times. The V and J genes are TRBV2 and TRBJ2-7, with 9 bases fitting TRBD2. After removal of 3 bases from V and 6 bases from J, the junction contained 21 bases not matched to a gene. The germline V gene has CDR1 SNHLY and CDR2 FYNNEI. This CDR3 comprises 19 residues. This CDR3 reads CASSDGLGLALSRGGEQYF. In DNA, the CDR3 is TGTGCCAGCAGTGATGGTTTAGGACTAGCGTTAAGCCGGGGTGGCGAGCAGTACTTC.

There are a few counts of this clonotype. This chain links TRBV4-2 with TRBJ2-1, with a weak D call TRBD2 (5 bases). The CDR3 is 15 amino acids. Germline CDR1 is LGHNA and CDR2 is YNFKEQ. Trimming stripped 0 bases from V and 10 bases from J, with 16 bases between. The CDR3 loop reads CASSQDRLGPGEQFF. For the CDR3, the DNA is TGTGCCAGCAGCCAAGATCGCCTAGGCCCGGGGGAGCAGTTCTTC.

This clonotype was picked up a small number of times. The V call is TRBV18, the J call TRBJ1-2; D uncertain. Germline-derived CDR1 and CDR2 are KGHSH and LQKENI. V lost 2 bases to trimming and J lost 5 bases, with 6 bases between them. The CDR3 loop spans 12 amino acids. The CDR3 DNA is TGTGCCAGCTCACCAACCCTTTATGGCTACACCTTC. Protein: CASSPTLYGYTF. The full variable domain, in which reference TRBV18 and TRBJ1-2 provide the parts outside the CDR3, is NAGVMQNPRHLVRRRGQEARLRCSPMKGHSHVYWYRQLPEEGLKFMVYLQKENIIDESGMPKERFSAEFPKEGPSILRIQQVVRGDSAAYFCASSPTLYGYTFGSGTRLTVV.

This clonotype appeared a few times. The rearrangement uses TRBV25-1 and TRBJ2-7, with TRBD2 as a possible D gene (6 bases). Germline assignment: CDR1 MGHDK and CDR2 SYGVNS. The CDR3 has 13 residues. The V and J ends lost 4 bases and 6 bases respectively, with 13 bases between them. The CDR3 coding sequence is TGTGCCAGCAGTGCGGGGAGGCGCCGCGAGCAGTACTTC. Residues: CASSAGRRREQYF.

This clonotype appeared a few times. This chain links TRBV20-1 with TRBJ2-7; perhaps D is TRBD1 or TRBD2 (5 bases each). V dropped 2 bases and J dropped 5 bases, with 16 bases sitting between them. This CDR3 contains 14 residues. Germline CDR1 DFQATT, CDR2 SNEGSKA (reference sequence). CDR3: CSARRDGELDEQYF. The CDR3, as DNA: TGCAGTGCTAGACGGGACGGGGAATTGGACGAGCAGTACTTC.

This CDR3 reads CASSLQAGGDTGELFF. The CDR3 coding sequence is TGTGCCAGCAGCTTGCAGGCGGGAGGGGACACCGGGGAGCTGTTTTTT. This rearrangement joins TRBV5-5 to TRBJ2-2; TRBD2 matches at 9 bases. Germline values: CDR1 SGHKS, CDR2 YYEKEE (reference sequence). There are 16 residues in the CDR3. J was trimmed by 3 bases and V by 1 base; bases with no gene match: 4.

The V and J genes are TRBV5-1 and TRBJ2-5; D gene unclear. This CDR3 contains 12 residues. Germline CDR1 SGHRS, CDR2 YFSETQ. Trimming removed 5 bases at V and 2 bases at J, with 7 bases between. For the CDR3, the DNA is TGCGCCAGCAGTCGGGTTCAAGAGACCCAGTACTTC. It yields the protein CASSRVQETQYF.

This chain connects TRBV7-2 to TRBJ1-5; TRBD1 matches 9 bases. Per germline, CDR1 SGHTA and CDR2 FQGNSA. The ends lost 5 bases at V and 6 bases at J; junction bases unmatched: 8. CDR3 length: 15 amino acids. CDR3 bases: TGTGCCAGCAGCCCCCTAACAGGGGGCAGTCAGCCCCAGCATTTT. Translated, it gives CASSPLTGGSQPQHF.

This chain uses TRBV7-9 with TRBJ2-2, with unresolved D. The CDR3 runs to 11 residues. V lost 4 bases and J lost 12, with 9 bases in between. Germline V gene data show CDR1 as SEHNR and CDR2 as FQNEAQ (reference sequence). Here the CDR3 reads CASSSGDKLFF. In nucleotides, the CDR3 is TGTGCCAGCAGCTCCGGTGACAAGCTGTTTTTT.